This passage covers 6 T cell receptor beta chains from one sample sequenced in a study of T cells after yellow fever vaccination. Each CDR3 protein is one row after TCRdb ran MiXCR on the 5' RACE reads. Here the sample spans approximately 600,000 distinct CDR3 sequences, around 12% being singletons. The source material was PBMCs, sampled on the day of the yellow fever booster vaccination. These receptor sequences come from a man younger than 40 who received the YFV17D yellow fever vaccine.

This clonotype was seen more than once but under ten times. The chain employs TRBV12-3 or TRBV12-4 and TRBJ2-5, with 9 bases aligning to TRBD1. This CDR3 is built from 15 residues. The V and J ends lost 4 bases and 2 bases, in that order; junction bases with no gene match: 5. CDR3 in DNA: TGTGCCAGCAGTTGGAACAGGGGGCCGCAAGAGACCCAGTACTTC. It encodes CASSWNRGPQETQYF.

This clonotype has more than one count but fewer than ten. The chain recombines TRBV7-9 with TRBJ2-5; 11 bases are shared with TRBD2. Germline V gene sequence: CDR1 SEHNR, CDR2 FQNEAQ (reference sequence). The CDR3 loop spans 16 amino acids. V shed 1 base, J shed 5 bases, and the junction held 6 bases outside the gene matches. The CDR3 DNA sequence: TGTGCCAGCAGCTTAGATACTAGCGGGAGTGTGGAGACCCAGTACTTC. It codes for CASSLDTSGSVETQYF.

The CDR3, as DNA: TGTGCCAGCAGCCACACCGACTATGGCTACACCTTC. Amino acids: CASSHTDYGYTF. The chain carries TRBV7-9 and TRBJ1-2; D unresolved. The V end lost 5 bases, the J end lost 3 bases, and 7 bases lay between the germline ends. The CDR3 extends over 12 amino acids. CDR1 is SEHNR, CDR2 FQNEAQ, per germline (reference sequence). Based on the CDR3 plus reference TRBV7-9 and TRBJ1-2, the full variable domain is DTGVSQNPRHKITKRGQNVTFRCDPISEHNRLYWYRQTLGQGPEFLTYFQNEAQLEKSRLLSDRFSAERPKGSFSTLEIQRTEQGDSAMYLCASSHTDYGYTFGSGTRLTVV.

This rearrangement joins TRBV25-1 to TRBJ2-3; D call uncertain. CDR3 length: 13 residues. Germline CDR1 MGHDK, CDR2 SYGVNS. V was clipped by 3 bases and J by 4 bases, with 8 bases between them. The CDR3 reads CASSDPTPDTQYF. DNA for the CDR3: TGTGCCAGCAGTGACCCCACCCCAGATACGCAGTATTTT.

This clonotype was counted between two and nine times. J is TRBJ2-5 and V is TRBV20-1, with D possibly being TRBD1 or TRBD2 (5 bases each). This CDR3 spans 12 amino acids. Between the trimmed V and J ends, which lost 6 bases and 7 bases, there was a span of 15 bases. CDR1 and CDR2 (germline): DFQATT, SNEGSKA (reference sequence). The CDR3 coding sequence is TGCAGTGCCCCGGGACCCCGGACGACCCAGTACTTC. Amino acids: CSAPGPRTTQYF.

The chain is built from TRBV4-2 and TRBJ2-5; 9 nucleotides align to TRBD2. CDR3 length: 15 amino acids. The germline gives CDR1 LGHNA, CDR2 YNFKEQ. V was clipped by 1 base and J by 4 bases; unmatched bases: 4. CDR3 amino acids: CASSQVGLAGETQYF. CDR3 coding DNA: TGTGCCAGCAGCCAAGTGGGACTAGCCGGAGAGACCCAGTACTTC.